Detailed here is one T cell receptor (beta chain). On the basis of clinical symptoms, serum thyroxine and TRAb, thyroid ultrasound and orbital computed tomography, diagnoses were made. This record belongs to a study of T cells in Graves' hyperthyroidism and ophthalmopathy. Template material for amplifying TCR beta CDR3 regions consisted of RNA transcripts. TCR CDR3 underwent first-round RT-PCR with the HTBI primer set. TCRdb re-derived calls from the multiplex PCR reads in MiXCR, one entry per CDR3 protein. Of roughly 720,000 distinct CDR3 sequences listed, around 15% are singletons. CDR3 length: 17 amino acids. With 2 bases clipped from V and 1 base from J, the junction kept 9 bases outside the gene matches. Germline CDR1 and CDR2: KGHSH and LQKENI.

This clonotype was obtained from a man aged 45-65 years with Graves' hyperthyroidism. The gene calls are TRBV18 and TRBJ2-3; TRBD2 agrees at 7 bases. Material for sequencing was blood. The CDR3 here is CASSPGVSGKGTDTQYF. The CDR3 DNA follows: TGTGCCAGCTCACCAGGTGTAAGCGGGAAGGGCACAGATACGCAGTATTTT.